This T cell receptor (beta chain) was retrieved from a study of blood T cell repertoires in COVID-19. Study overall: COVID-19 samples, acute and convalescent, were from the United States, Italy and Spain. From T cells, B-cell-depleted T cells, or PBMCs came the material, which was cDNA or gDNA.

Losses at the gene ends were 3 bases for V and 4 bases for J; bases not matched to a gene: 9. Germline lookup yields CDR1 GTSNPN and CDR2 SVGIG (reference sequence). The CDR3 is 15 residues long. Original handling: Nucleated cell number was recorded as an estimate derived from reference gene primer amplification. Libraries were prepared by immunoSEQ multiplex PCR; TCRdb keeps only in-frame clonotypes and omits some of them. V, J and clone size were drawn from that table, and D and trimming were deduced from the DNA. The sample includes 250,000 or so clones, roughly nine tenths of them seen just once.

The sequencing input was peripheral blood. The source is a man aged 55 to 70 with acute or convalescent COVID-19. The chain employs TRBV30 and TRBJ1-1, with TRBD1 matching 9 bases. CDR3 loop: CAWSPGQGLITEAFF. The CDR3 nucleotides are TGTGCCTGGAGCCCTGGACAGGGGTTGATCACTGAAGCTTTCTTT.